This T cell receptor (beta chain) was identified in a study of cytomegalovirus exposure and HLA in healthy donors. Regarding the study as a whole: Common viral pathogens (according to a later analysis) appeared linked to several of the most significant clusters. Later analysis found that TCR beta chains associated with HLA were more clonally expanded than other, equally common chains. A later look showed TCR association rates differing by HLA locus, highest for DRB1 and lowest for HLA-C.

It was with 60 Vbeta and 13 Jbeta primers that the PCR ran. The table came from immunoSEQ multiplex PCR; TCRdb's copy has only in-frame clones and leaves some out. The table records 150,000 to 200,000 clones, roughly 84% of them present only once. This clone was counted once. Its antigen is currently unknown. The specimen was PBMCs. The sequence came from a man between 18 and 29 years old in good health and CMV-seropositive.

DNA of the CDR3: TGTGCCAGCAAAAGGCAGGGCAAGGAAAAACTGTTTTTT. Translated, it gives CASKRQGKEKLFF. This chain links TRBV6-4 with TRBJ1-4; D possibly corresponds to TRBD1 (5 bases). The V end was cut by 7 bases, the J end by 8 bases, with 14 bases between. Germline-derived CDR1 and CDR2 are MRHNA and SNTAGT. The CDR3 totals 13 residues.